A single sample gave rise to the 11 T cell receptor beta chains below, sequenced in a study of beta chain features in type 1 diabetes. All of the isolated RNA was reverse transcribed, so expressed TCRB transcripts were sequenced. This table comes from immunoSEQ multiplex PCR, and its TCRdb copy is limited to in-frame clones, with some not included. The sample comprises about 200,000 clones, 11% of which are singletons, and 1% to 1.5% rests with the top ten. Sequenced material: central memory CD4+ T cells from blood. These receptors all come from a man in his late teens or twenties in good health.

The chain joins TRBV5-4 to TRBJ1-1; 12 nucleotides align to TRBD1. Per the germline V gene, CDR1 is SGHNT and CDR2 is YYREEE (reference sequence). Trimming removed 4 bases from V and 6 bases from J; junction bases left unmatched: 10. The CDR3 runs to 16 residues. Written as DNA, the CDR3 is TGTGCCAGCAGCCATCCGGGACAGGGGGCGCAAGCTGAAGCTTTCTTT. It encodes CASSHPGQGAQAEAFF.

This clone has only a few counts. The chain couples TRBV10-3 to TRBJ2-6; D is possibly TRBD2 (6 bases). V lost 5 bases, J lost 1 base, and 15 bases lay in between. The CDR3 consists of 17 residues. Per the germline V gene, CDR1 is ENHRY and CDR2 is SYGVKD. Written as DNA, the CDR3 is TGTGCCATCAGTATGACCCCAGCGGGTTCTGGGGCCAACGTCCTGACTTTC. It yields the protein CAISMTPAGSGANVLTF.

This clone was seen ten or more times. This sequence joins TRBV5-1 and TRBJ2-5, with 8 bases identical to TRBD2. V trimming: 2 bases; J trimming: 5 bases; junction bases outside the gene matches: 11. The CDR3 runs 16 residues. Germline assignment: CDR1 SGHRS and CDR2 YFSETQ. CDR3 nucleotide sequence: TGCGCCAGCAGCTTTTTGGGCCGAGCGGGAGAGGAGACCCAGTACTTC. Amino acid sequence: CASSFLGRAGEETQYF.

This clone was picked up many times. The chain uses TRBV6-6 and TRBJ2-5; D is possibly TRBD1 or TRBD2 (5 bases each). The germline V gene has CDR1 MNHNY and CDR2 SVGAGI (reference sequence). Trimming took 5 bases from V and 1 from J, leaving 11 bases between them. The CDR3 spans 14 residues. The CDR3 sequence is CASSHGTVQETQYF. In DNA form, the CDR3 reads TGTGCCAGCAGTCACGGGACGGTCCAAGAGACCCAGTACTTC.

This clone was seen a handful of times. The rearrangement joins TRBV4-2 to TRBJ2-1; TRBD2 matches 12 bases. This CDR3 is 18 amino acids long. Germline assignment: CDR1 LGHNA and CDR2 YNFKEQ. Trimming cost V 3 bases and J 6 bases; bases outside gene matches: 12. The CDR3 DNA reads TGTGCCAGCAGCCAGGAACGACTAGCGGGAGAGGGCCGCAATGAGCAGTTCTTC. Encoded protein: CASSQERLAGEGRNEQFF.

CDR3 in amino acids: CAWSIRWEQYF. CDR3 sequence (DNA): TGTGCCTGGAGTATAAGGTGGGAGCAGTACTTC. The V gene is TRBV30, the J gene TRBJ2-7, with D hard to call. The germline V and J ends were trimmed by 2 bases and 7 bases, with 9 bases remaining between them. CDR1 and CDR2 from the germline V gene are GTSNPN and SVGIG (reference sequence). There are 11 residues in the CDR3.

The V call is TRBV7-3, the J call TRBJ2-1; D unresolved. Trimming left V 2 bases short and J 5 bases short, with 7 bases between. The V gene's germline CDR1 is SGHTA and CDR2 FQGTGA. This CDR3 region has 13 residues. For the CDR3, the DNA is TGTGCCAGCAGCTTAGCACTACACAATGAGCAGTTCTTC. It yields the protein CASSLALHNEQFF.

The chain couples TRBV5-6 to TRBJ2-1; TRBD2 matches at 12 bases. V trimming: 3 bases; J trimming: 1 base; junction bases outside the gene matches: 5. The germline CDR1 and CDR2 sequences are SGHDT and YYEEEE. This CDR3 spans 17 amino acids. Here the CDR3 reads CASSSLTSGSSYNEQFF. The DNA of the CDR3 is TGTGCCAGCAGCTCGCTGACTAGCGGGAGTTCCTACAATGAGCAGTTCTTC.

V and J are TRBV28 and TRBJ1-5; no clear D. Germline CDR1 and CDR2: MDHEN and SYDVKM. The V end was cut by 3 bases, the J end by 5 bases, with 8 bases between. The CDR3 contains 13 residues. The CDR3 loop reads CASSFRYDQPQHF. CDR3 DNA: TGTGCCAGCAGTTTTCGTTACGATCAGCCCCAGCATTTT.

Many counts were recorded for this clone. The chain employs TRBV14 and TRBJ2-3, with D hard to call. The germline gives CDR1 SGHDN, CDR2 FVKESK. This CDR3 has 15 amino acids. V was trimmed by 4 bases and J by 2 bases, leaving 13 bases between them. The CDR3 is CASSPGPLTTDTQYF. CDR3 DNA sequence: TGTGCCAGCAGCCCCGGACCATTGACCACAGATACGCAGTATTTT.

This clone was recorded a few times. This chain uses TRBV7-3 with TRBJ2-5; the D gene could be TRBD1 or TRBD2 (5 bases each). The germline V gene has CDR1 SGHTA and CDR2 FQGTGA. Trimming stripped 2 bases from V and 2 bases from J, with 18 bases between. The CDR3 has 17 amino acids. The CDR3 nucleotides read TGTGCCAGCAGCTTAGGACCCGCTGGGGGAGTGCAAGAGACCCAGTACTTC. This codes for CASSLGPAGGVQETQYF.